This T cell receptor beta chain was documented in a study of blood T cell repertoires in COVID-19. Study overall: Material from acute and convalescent COVID-19 was sourced from the United States, Italy and Spain.

In the source study's methods: Amplification of reference gene primers provided the estimated nucleated cell counts. Repertoires were generated with immunoSEQ multiplex PCR, while TCRdb's copy carries only in-frame clones and drops some. That table supplies the V and J calls and clone size; D and trimming were determined from the DNA. In the table there are 350,000 or so clones, approximately 89% of which are singletons. The Seattle site enrolled patients during active infection and followed them longitudinally. Trimming stripped 10 bases from V and 2 bases from J, with 12 bases between. This CDR3 contains 13 residues. CDR1 is ENHRY, CDR2 SYGVKD, per germline.

The sample taken for sequencing was peripheral blood. This TCR derives from a woman in her 30s with COVID-19, enrolled during active disease. This chain connects TRBV10-3 to TRBJ1-5; TRBD1 might be the D (6 bases). The CDR3 loop reads CATAGDGNQPQHF. Written as DNA, the CDR3 is TGTGCCACTGCAGGGGATGGCAATCAGCCCCAGCATTTT.